Detailed here is one T cell receptor (beta chain). As yet, its antigen is unknown. Germline CDR1 and CDR2: MGHRA and YSYEKL. The CDR3 consists of 17 residues. V was shortened by 0 bases and J by 3 bases, with 17 bases between the two germline ends. This sample was included in a study of beta chain features in type 1 diabetes. Investigators reverse transcribed all isolated RNA, so they sequenced expressed TCRB transcripts. The repertoire was sequenced with immunoSEQ multiplex PCR; TCRdb's copy has only in-frame clones and lacks some. The data contain roughly 150,000 clones, 7% to 9.5% of them singletons. The study's findings and limits: All four CD4+ subsets from Type 1 diabetes patients carried moderately but significantly shorter TCRB CDR3s.

The chain carries TRBV4-1 and TRBJ2-5; D gene ambiguous. The material sequenced was central memory CD4+ T cells from blood. The TCR was taken from a woman in her thirties with type 1 diabetes. As DNA, the CDR3 is TGCGCCAGCAGCCAAGAAGGTCACCAACAGAAGAAAGAGACCCAGTACTTC. Its protein is CASSQEGHQQKKETQYF.